The clone carrying this T cell receptor (beta chain) was counted between two and nine times. Antigen: not known. A quantitative 5'-RACE method, one with molecular barcodes, was used to make TCR beta libraries. One entry per CDR3 protein, called by TCRdb with MiXCR from the 5' RACE reads. The sample consists of about 540,000 distinct CDR3 sequences, 12% of them appearing once. This entry is derived from a study of CD8 T cells in ankylosing spondylitis. Regarding the study as a whole: A motif in TCR beta, a set of under ten highly homologous variants, appeared characteristic of ankylosing spondylitis blood.

Unmatched junction bases numbered 12, after V lost 2 bases and J lost 7 bases. The CDR3 has 17 amino acids. The chain has TRBV12-3 or TRBV12-4 and TRBJ2-3, with 10 bases lining up with TRBD2. The clonotype was recovered from a male donor with ankylosing spondylitis. The sequenced sample consisted of blood, either unsorted or a sorted T cell fraction (not recorded which). The CDR3 loop reads CASSLWSSGSSRNTQYF. The CDR3 bases are TGTGCCAGCAGTTTATGGTCTAGCGGGAGTTCAAGGAATACGCAGTATTTT.